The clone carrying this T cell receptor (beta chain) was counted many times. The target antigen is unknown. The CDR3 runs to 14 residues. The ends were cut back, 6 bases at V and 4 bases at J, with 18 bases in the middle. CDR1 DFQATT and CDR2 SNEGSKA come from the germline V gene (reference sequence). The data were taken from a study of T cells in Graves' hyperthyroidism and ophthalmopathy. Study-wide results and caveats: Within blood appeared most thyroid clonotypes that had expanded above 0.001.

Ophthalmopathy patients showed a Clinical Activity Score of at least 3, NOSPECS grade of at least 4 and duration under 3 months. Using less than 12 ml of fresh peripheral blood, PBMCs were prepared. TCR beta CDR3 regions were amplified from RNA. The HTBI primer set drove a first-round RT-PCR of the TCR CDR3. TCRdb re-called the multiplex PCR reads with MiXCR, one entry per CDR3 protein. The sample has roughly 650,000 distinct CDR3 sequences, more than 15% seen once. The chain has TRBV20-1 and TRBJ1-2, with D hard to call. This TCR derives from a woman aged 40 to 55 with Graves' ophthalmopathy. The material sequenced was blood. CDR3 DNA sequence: TGCAGTGCGAGAACCGCCCCAAGTGCCTATGGCTACACCTTC. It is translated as CSARTAPSAYGYTF.